The source of this TCR beta chain is a study of patients and donors after allogeneic stem cell transplantation. The CDR3 covers 15 residues. Germline CDR1 KGHSH, CDR2 LQKENI. The ends were cut back, 3 bases at V and 3 bases at J, with 12 bases in the middle. TCRdb ran MiXCR on the RT-PCR reads and lists one entry per CDR3 protein. The sample contains about 110,000 distinct CDR3 sequences, roughly 37% of which appear only once. Sequenced: blood, either unsorted or a sorted T cell fraction (not recorded which). The chain carries TRBV18 and TRBJ1-5, with D unclear. The TCR comes from a human donor who was either an allogeneic HSCT recipient or a stem cell or donor lymphocyte infusion donor (not recorded which). It is not recorded whose cells these are; they may come from a transplant donor. CDR3 coding DNA: TGTGCCAGCTCACCCGCCTCAGGCCTCAATCAGCCCCAGCATTTT. Translating gives CASSPASGLNQPQHF. The full variable domain, in which reference TRBV18 and TRBJ1-5 provide the parts outside the CDR3, is NAGVMQNPRHLVRRRGQEARLRCSPMKGHSHVYWYRQLPEEGLKFMVYLQKENIIDESGMPKERFSAEFPKEGPSILRIQQVVRGDSAAYFCASSPASGLNQPQHFGDGTRLSIL.